This is a list of T cell receptor beta chains from one sample in a study of Ad26.COV2.S vaccination and SARS-CoV-2 variants. Sequenced by immunoSEQ multiplex PCR; TCRdb stores in-frame clones only, minus some. The sample lists approximately 300,000 clones, 86% occurring once. The sample here was peripheral blood, taken in a trial of Ad26.COV2.S vaccine versus placebo. Source of these receptors: a person aged 18-60 years who received the Ad26.COV2.S COVID-19 vaccine or a placebo. Both conserved end residues are part of each CDR3. A D gene is named only where the DNA matches it firmly. Clone size is not always given. Where it is, it says once, few, many or a class for expanded clones.

>NA|TRBJ2-7|TRBV9|many
TGTGCCAGCAGCGTAGGATCCGGGATCTACGAGCAGTACTTC
CASSVGSGIYEQYF
>TRBD2|TRBJ2-5|TRBV11-3|NA
TGTGCCAGCAGCCAAGGCGGGGGGCTGGGGGAGACCCAGTACTTC
CASSQGGGLGETQYF
>NA|TRBJ1-2|TRBV4-1|NA
TGCGCCAGCAGCCAAGATTGGAAAGGGCACACCTTC
CASSQDWKGHTF
>NA|TRBJ2-1|TRBV5-8|NA
TGTGCCAGCAGACCGGCGGCGACAGAGGAGCAGTTCTTC
CASRPAATEEQFF
>TRBD1|TRBJ1-1|TRBV27|NA
TGTGCCAGCTACAGGGGGCCTCTTGGGGACACTGAAGCTTTCTTT
CASYRGPLGDTEAFF
>NA|TRBJ1-1|TRBV5-4|NA
TGTGCCAGCAGCTTGCAGCGGGGGGGGAACACTGAAGCTTTCTTT
CASSLQRGGNTEAFF
>NA|TRBJ2-2|TRBV27|NA
TGTGCCAGTAAAGACTGGAAGAACACCGGGGAGCTGTTTTTT
CASKDWKNTGELFF
>NA|TRBJ2-2|TRBV4-1|NA
TGCGCCAGCAGCCCCGCCCCCCGGTTGAGCACCGGGGAGCTGTTTTTT
CASSPAPRLSTGELFF
>TRBD1|TRBJ2-6|TRBV7-2|once
TGTGCCAGCAGCCGGACAGGGCCCCTCTCTGGGGCCAACGTCCTGACTTTC
CASSRTGPLSGANVLTF
>TRBD1|TRBJ2-3|TRBV5-6|NA
TGTGCCAGCAGCTCCCGGACAGGCGTAATCACAGATACGCAGTATTTT
CASSSRTGVITDTQYF
>NA|TRBJ1-2|TRBV7-3|once
TGTGCCAGCAGCTTAGGCCAGGGCAAAGGCGGCTACACCTTC
CASSLGQGKGGYTF